The 22 T cell receptor beta chains given below trace back to one sample, sequenced in a study of cytomegalovirus exposure and HLA in healthy donors. PCR was performed using 60 Vbeta and 13 Jbeta primers. Sequencing used immunoSEQ multiplex PCR; TCRdb keeps in-frame clones, though not all of them. The top ten clones hold less than 5% of a sample with 95,000 or so clones, approximately 81% of them seen once. Sequenced sample: PBMCs. All receptors derive from a woman between 70 and 85 years old in good health and CMV-seropositive.

V is TRBV29-1 and J is TRBJ2-7; TRBD2 agrees at 7 bases. Germline CDR1 SQVTM, CDR2 ANQGSEA. V dropped 4 bases and J dropped 3; count of bases not matched to a gene: 6. The CDR3 covers 13 residues. The CDR3 nucleotides are TGCAGCGTTGGCCCTAGCGGAAGCTACGAGCAGTACTTC. It translates to CSVGPSGSYEQYF.

In its sample, this clone was seen a few times. V and J are TRBV27 and TRBJ2-1; the match to TRBD2 covers 11 bases. Germline V gives CDR1 MNHEY, CDR2 SMNVEV (reference sequence). The CDR3 sequence is 15 residues long. With V trimmed by 1 base and J by 8 bases, 4 bases remained unmatched. The DNA for the CDR3 is TGTGCCAGCAGTTTATTAGCGGGAGGGCCTGATGAGCAGTTCTTC. It encodes CASSLLAGGPDEQFF.

This clone occurred a few times. The DNA is left out, because the CDR3 cannot be placed on it with certainty; the CDR3 is given as TCRdb lists it. CDR3 sequence: CASSFGSGGDTEAFF. The chain links TRBV5-1 to TRBJ1-1. The length of the CDR3 is 15 amino acids, counting both ends. Germline V gene lookup returns CDR1 SGHRS and CDR2 YFSETQ.

The chain uses TRBV28 and TRBJ2-5, with D hard to call. The end of the DNA is better explained by TRBJ2-7, so the J call may be wrong. Germline V gene data show CDR1 as MDHEN and CDR2 as SYDVKM. The CDR3 runs to 15 residues. This CDR3 reads CASSLEWLRSYEQYF. In DNA form, the CDR3 reads TGTGCCAGCAGTTTAGAGTGGTTGAGATCCTACGAGCAGTACTTC.

The gene calls are TRBV6-6 and TRBJ1-1; the match to TRBD1 covers 7 bases. Germline CDR1 reads MNHNY; CDR2 reads SVGAGI (reference sequence). CDR3 length: 14 amino acids. With 5 bases clipped from V and 5 bases from J, the junction kept 8 bases outside the gene matches. The CDR3, as DNA: TGTGCCAGCAGTACAGGGGCGACGAGGACTGAAGCTTTCTTT. Protein product: CASSTGATRTEAFF.

This clone was recorded only once. The chain has TRBV2 and TRBJ2-5; TRBD2 matches 13 bases. From germline, CDR1 is SNHLY and CDR2 FYNNEI. The V segment lost 8 bases and the J segment 4 bases; nucleotides outside the gene matches: 4. The CDR3 loop spans 14 amino acids. This CDR3 is CASRTSGSSETQYF. DNA of the CDR3: TGTGCCAGCCGGACTAGCGGGAGTTCAGAGACCCAGTACTTC.

The gene calls are TRBV7-3 and TRBJ2-1; possible D gene TRBD2, 6 bases. This CDR3 contains 15 residues. The germline V gene encodes CDR1 SGHTA and CDR2 FQGTGA. The ends were cut back, 1 base at V and 4 bases at J, with 11 bases in the middle. CDR3 loop: CASSLNRESYNEQFF. DNA of the CDR3: TGTGCCAGCAGCTTAAATCGGGAGTCTTACAATGAGCAGTTCTTC.

This clone was counted a few times. The rearrangement joins TRBV7-2 to TRBJ2-2; D gene uncertain. The V end was cut by 3 bases, the J end by 4 bases, with 6 bases between. CDR1 is SGHTA and CDR2 is FQGNSA in the germline V gene. The CDR3 sequence is 13 residues long. The CDR3 is CASSFLSTGELFF. CDR3 coding DNA: TGTGCCAGCAGCTTTTTGAGCACCGGGGAGCTGTTTTTT.

This clone has just one count. The gene calls are TRBV6-1 and TRBJ2-7, with 12 bases that match TRBD1. The germline V gene has CDR1 MNHNS and CDR2 SASEGT. The J segment lost 7 bases and the V segment lost 3 bases, leaving 7 bases of the junction unmatched. The CDR3 consists of 15 residues. Here the CDR3 reads CASSDGTGGFEEQYF. The CDR3 coding sequence is TGTGCCAGCAGTGACGGGACAGGGGGCTTTGAAGAGCAGTACTTC.

For this clone: Other DNA sequences within the sample encode an identical CDR3. The CDR3 coding sequence is TGTGCCAGCAGCCAAGCTTTAGGAGTTGGTGAGCAGTTCTTC. It translates to CASSQALGVGEQFF. The V gene is TRBV14, the J gene TRBJ2-1; D not certain. The CDR3 spans 14 residues. CDR1 SGHDN and CDR2 FVKESK come from the germline V gene. V was trimmed by 1 base and J by 9 bases, leaving 13 bases between them.

This chain links TRBV7-9 with TRBJ1-5; D gene uncertain. The CDR3 consists of 15 residues. V was pared by 4 bases and J by 0 bases, with 10 bases between. From germline, CDR1 is SEHNR and CDR2 FQNEAQ (reference sequence). CDR3 DNA sequence: TGTGCCAGCAGCTCCAGCGCCTATAGCAATCAGCCCCAGCATTTT. Translated: CASSSSAYSNQPQHF.

V is TRBV10-3 and J is TRBJ1-2; D unresolved. The CDR3 extends over 13 amino acids. V was trimmed by 2 bases and J by 2 bases, leaving 6 bases between them. The germline CDR1 and CDR2 sequences are ENHRY and SYGVKD. This CDR3 reads CAISEGRNYGYTF. Written as DNA, the CDR3 is TGTGCCATCAGTGAGGGCAGGAACTATGGCTACACCTTC.

J is TRBJ2-1 and V is TRBV5-1; perhaps TRBD2 as D (6 bases). CDR1 is SGHRS and CDR2 is YFSETQ in the germline V gene. V was pared by 0 bases and J by 2 bases, with 12 bases between. The CDR3 loop spans 16 amino acids. CDR3 coding DNA: TGCGCCAGCAGCTTGGGGGACTCGGCAACCTACAATGAGCAGTTCTTC. Translated, it gives CASSLGDSATYNEQFF.

The chain uses TRBV5-1 and TRBJ2-5; 8 bases agree with TRBD2. V gave up 0 bases and J gave up 5 bases; unmatched junction bases: 9. Germline assignment: CDR1 SGHRS and CDR2 YFSETQ. The CDR3 loop spans 16 amino acids. This CDR3 reads CASSLASGYGLETQYF. Written as DNA, the CDR3 is TGCGCCAGCAGCTTGGCTAGCGGGTATGGTTTGGAGACCCAGTACTTC.

This chain uses TRBV4-3 with TRBJ2-3, with 13 bases matching TRBD2. The V segment lost 4 bases and the J segment 0 bases; nucleotides outside the gene matches: 4. The germline V gene encodes CDR1 LGHNA and CDR2 YSLEER. The CDR3 spans 17 residues. The chain's CDR3 is CASSRGLAGSSTDTQYF. In nucleotides, the CDR3 is TGCGCCAGCAGCCGGGGACTAGCGGGGTCTAGCACAGATACGCAGTATTTT.

This chain connects TRBV9 to TRBJ2-5; 8 positions match TRBD2. V gave up 3 bases and J gave up 5 bases; unmatched junction bases: 12. The CDR3 has 16 residues. CDR1 and CDR2 (germline): SGDLS, YYNGEE. The DNA for the CDR3 is TGTGCCAGCAGCGCGATGAGCGGGAGTTTCCAGGAGACCCAGTACTTC. This translates into CASSAMSGSFQETQYF.

This rearrangement joins TRBV5-6 to TRBJ2-7, with TRBD1 identical over 9 bases. Germline CDR1 is SGHDT and CDR2 is YYEEEE. With 3 bases clipped from V and 5 bases from J, the junction kept 9 bases outside the gene matches. The CDR3 covers 15 residues. The CDR3 coding sequence is TGTGCCAGCAGCTGGGATGGACAGGGGAGGCACGAGCAGTACTTC. Translating gives CASSWDGQGRHEQYF.

The chain couples TRBV7-3 to TRBJ2-1; 8 bases are a match to TRBD2. The CDR3 runs to 15 residues. The ends lost 5 bases at V and 0 bases at J; junction bases unmatched: 3. Per the germline V gene, CDR1 is SGHTA and CDR2 is FQGTGA. In DNA, the CDR3 is TGTGCCAGCAGCCCCAGCGGGAGCTCCTACAATGAGCAGTTCTTC. It yields the protein CASSPSGSSYNEQFF.

The V and J genes are TRBV5-4 and TRBJ1-2; 7 bases are shared with TRBD1. Germline lookup yields CDR1 SGHNT and CDR2 YYREEE (reference sequence). V lost 5 bases and J lost 7; bases outside the gene matches: 8. The CDR3 is 13 amino acids. DNA of the CDR3: TGTGCCAGCAGGAAGGAGGGGGCTGCTGGCTACACCTTC. This codes for CASRKEGAAGYTF. Together with reference TRBV5-4 and TRBJ1-2, the CDR3 gives the full variable domain: ETGVTQSPTHLIKTRGQQVTLRCSSQSGHNTVSWYQQALGQGPQFIFQYYREEENGRGNFPPRFSGLQFPNYSSELNVNALELDDSALYLCASRKEGAAGYTFGSGTRLTVV.

The V call is TRBV11-2, the J call TRBJ2-7; D may be TRBD1 (6 bases). This CDR3 is built from 12 residues. The germline gives CDR1 SGHAT, CDR2 FQNNGV. V was clipped by 6 bases and J by 2 bases, with 8 bases between them. CDR3 loop: CASSQGPYEQYF. The CDR3 nucleotides are TGTGCCAGCAGTCAGGGGCCCTACGAGCAGTACTTC.

Notes on this clone: Mismatch with germline at one junction end may stem from a read error. CDR3 coding DNA: TGTGTCAGCAGTTTACAGGAAAACATTCAGTACTTC. Its protein is CVSSLQENIQYF. V usage is TRBV28 and J usage is TRBJ2-4; D is possibly TRBD1 (5 bases). The CDR3 covers 12 residues. Germline V gene data show CDR1 as MDHEN and CDR2 as SYDVKM.

V usage is TRBV18 and J usage is TRBJ2-1, with D tentatively TRBD1 (5 bases). This CDR3 spans 15 amino acids. Germline V gene data show CDR1 as KGHSH and CDR2 as LQKENI. V lost 3 bases and J lost 0, with 9 bases in between. The CDR3 DNA is TGTGCCAGCTCACCTAGACAGACCTCCTACAATGAGCAGTTCTTC. Its protein product is CASSPRQTSYNEQFF.